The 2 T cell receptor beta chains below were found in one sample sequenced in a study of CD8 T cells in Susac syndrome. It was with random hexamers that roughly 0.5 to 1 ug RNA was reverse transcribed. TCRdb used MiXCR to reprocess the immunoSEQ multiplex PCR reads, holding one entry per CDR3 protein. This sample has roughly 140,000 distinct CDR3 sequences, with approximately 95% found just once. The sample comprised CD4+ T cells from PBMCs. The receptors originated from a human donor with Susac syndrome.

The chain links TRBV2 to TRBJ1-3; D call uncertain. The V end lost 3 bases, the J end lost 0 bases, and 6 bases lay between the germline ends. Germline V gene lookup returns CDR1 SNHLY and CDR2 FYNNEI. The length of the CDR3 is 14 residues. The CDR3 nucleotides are TGTGCCAGCAGTGATGCCGGCTCTGGAAACACCATATATTTT. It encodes CASSDAGSGNTIYF.

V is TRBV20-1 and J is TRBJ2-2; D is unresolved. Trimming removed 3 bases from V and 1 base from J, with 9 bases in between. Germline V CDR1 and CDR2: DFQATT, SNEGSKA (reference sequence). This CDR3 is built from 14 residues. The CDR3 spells CSARGGLNTGELFF. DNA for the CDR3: TGCAGTGCTAGGGGCGGTTTGAACACCGGGGAGCTGTTTTTT.